This T cell receptor beta chain was identified in a study of T cell responses to AZD1222 COVID-19 vaccine. Study results and caveats: An increase in Spike-specific TCR breadth and depth was observed after two AZD1222 doses. A reported finding is that nearly half of spike-specific TCRs target unmutated variant regions. Sampling captured repertoires only after the peak T cell response.

Second-dose timings of about 4 or about 12 weeks were pooled. With regard to this clone: No antigen is known for it.

The repertoire was sequenced with immunoSEQ multiplex PCR; TCRdb's copy has only in-frame clones and lacks some. The sample carries just over 150,000 clones, 87% recorded once. CDR3 length: 17 amino acids. Looked up from germline, CDR1 is SGHDT and CDR2 is YYEEEE. Trimming removed 5 bases from V and 0 bases from J; junction bases left unmatched: 11. This clonotype was sampled from an adult who received the AZD1222 COVID-19 vaccine. The sample was peripheral blood, taken 28 days after the second AZD1222 dose. The V call is TRBV5-6, the J call TRBJ2-5; 9 positions agree with TRBD1. CDR3 loop: CASSYRPGQGHQETQYF. The CDR3 DNA follows: TGTGCCAGCAGTTACCGACCGGGACAGGGCCACCAAGAGACCCAGTACTTC.